A single T cell receptor beta chain is shown here with its context. The antigen remains unidentified. The sample belongs to a study of T cells in Graves' hyperthyroidism and ophthalmopathy. Study results and caveats: Ophthalmopathy got predicted by the model a median roughly 6.4 months before its onset.

Researchers amplified the TCR beta CDR3 regions from RNA transcripts. With the HTBI primer set, the TCR CDR3 went through a first round of RT-PCR. TCRdb reprocessed the multiplex PCR reads with MiXCR, giving one entry per CDR3 protein. The data hold about 300,000 distinct CDR3 sequences, with about an eighth observed a single time. Source material: blood. The receptor's source is a woman aged 25 to 45 with Graves' hyperthyroidism that later progressed to Graves' ophthalmopathy.

CDR3 in amino acids: CASSVSGGGIVTQYF. CDR3 DNA: TGTGCCAGCAGCGTCTCTGGGGGCGGTATCGTTACGCAGTATTTT. This sequence joins TRBV9 and TRBJ2-3; perhaps TRBD1 as D (6 bases). The CDR3 sequence is 15 residues long. V was clipped by 2 bases and J by 8 bases, with 18 bases between them. The germline V gene has CDR1 SGDLS and CDR2 YYNGEE. The whole variable domain, remainder taken from reference TRBV9 and TRBJ2-3, is DSGVTQTPKHLITATGQRVTLRCSPRSGDLSVYWYQQSLDQGLQFLIQYYNGEERAKGNILERFSAQQFPDLHSELNLSSLELGDSALYFCASSVSGGGIVTQYFGPGTRLTVL.